The 18 T cell receptor beta chains reported below all come from one sample, sequenced in a study of T cell responses to AZD1222 COVID-19 vaccine (dated by TCRdb to about 2021). The time point label for this specimen denotes: about 28 days (+/-7) after the second vaccine dose. Library generation was performed with the immunoSEQ multiplex PCR assay. The table comes from immuneACCESS by way of TCRdb, which keeps in-frame sequences with V and J called. Part of the clones is missing from these tables; in studies checked, under half for an unresolved V gene and the rest for unknown reasons. Within this sample are 130,000 or so clones, with approximately 90% of them counted one time only. The top ten clonotypes cover roughly a tenth of the sample. The source material was peripheral blood, sampled 28 days after the second AZD1222 dose. The receptor set was obtained from an adult who received the AZD1222 COVID-19 vaccine.

This chain joins TRBV21-1 and TRBJ1-1. TRBV21-1 is designated a pseudogene. This CDR3 region has 11 residues. CDR3 bases: TGTGCCAGCAAAGGGGACTTGGAAGCTTTCTTT. Translated: CASKGDLEAFF.

The rearrangement uses TRBV2 and TRBJ1-6; D is unclear. CDR3 length equals 12 residues. V shed 7 bases and J shed 8 bases, with 9 bases lying between them. In germline, CDR1 is SNHLY, CDR2 FYNNEI. CDR3 sequence (DNA): TGTGCCAGCACCCAAGGTGATTCACCCCTCCACTTT. Translating it yields CASTQGDSPLHF.

The chain has TRBV9 and TRBJ2-6; 9 nucleotides align to TRBD1. The CDR3 covers 16 residues. Looked up from germline, CDR1 is SGDLS and CDR2 is YYNGEE. Trimming took 4 bases from V and 3 from J; bases not matched to a gene: 5. CDR3 nucleotides: TGTGCCAGCAGCCCCGGGACAGGGTTTGGGGCCAACGTCCTGACTTTC. Protein product: CASSPGTGFGANVLTF.

J is TRBJ1-1 and V is TRBV19; no reliable D call. The CDR3 runs to 12 residues. Looked up from germline, CDR1 is LNHDA and CDR2 is SQIVND (reference sequence). V gave up 5 bases and J gave up 6 bases, with 10 bases separating them. The CDR3 spells CASSPIRAEAFF. CDR3 coding DNA: TGTGCCAGTAGTCCGATTCGGGCTGAAGCTTTCTTT. The full variable domain, its missing parts supplied by reference TRBV19 and TRBJ1-1, is DGGITQSPKYLFRKEGQNVTLSCEQNLNHDAMYWYRQDPGQGLRLIYYSQIVNDFQKGDIAEGYSVSREKKESFPLTVTSAQKNPTAFYLCASSPIRAEAFFGQGTRLTVV.

The rearrangement links TRBV6-5 to TRBJ1-3; D is unclear. The CDR3 has 14 amino acids. From germline, CDR1 is MNHEY and CDR2 SVGAGI. With 6 bases removed from V and 8 bases from J, the gap between germline ends came to 17 bases. The CDR3 loop reads CASRRLASRDTIYF. CDR3 coding DNA: TGTGCCAGCAGACGACTCGCCTCCCGGGACACCATATATTTT.

V gene TRBV4-1 combines with J gene TRBJ1-3; maybe TRBD1 (5 bases). The CDR3 totals 15 residues. CDR1 MGHRA and CDR2 YSYEKL come from the germline V gene. Trimming shortened V by 4 bases and J by 2 bases, and 12 bases separated the two germline ends. Here the CDR3 DNA reads TGCGCCAGCAGCCGAGCAGAGGGGACTGGAAACACCATATATTTT. Translating gives CASSRAEGTGNTIYF.

V usage is TRBV19 and J usage is TRBJ2-1; 8 positions match TRBD1. The V segment lost 5 bases and the J segment 2 bases; nucleotides outside the gene matches: 5. The CDR3 is 15 amino acids. Germline CDR1 is LNHDA and CDR2 is SQIVND (reference sequence). Here the CDR3 DNA reads TGTGCCAGTAGTCGACCGGGACAGGCCTACAATGAGCAGTTCTTC. Residues: CASSRPGQAYNEQFF.

The V and J genes are TRBV6-5 and TRBJ1-1; D ambiguous. Germline assignment: CDR1 MNHEY and CDR2 SVGAGI. Trimming shortened V by 8 bases and J by 1 base, and 14 bases separated the two germline ends. The CDR3 runs to 14 residues. The CDR3 region has the DNA TGTGCCAGCGGAGGAGGGTTCCGGAACACTGAAGCTTTCTTT. Protein sequence: CASGGGFRNTEAFF.

The genes are TRBV2 and TRBJ1-1; 9 positions match TRBD1. The V gene's germline CDR1 is SNHLY and CDR2 FYNNEI. The J segment lost 1 base and the V segment lost 2 bases, leaving 8 bases of the junction unmatched. The CDR3 runs 17 residues. This chain's CDR3 is CASSELGQGRGNTEAFF. DNA of the CDR3: TGTGCCAGCAGTGAATTGGGACAGGGACGAGGGAACACTGAAGCTTTCTTT.

The DNA of the CDR3 is TGTGCCAGCAGCTTACGACTCTACAATGAGCAGTTCTTC. Amino acids: CASSLRLYNEQFF. This chain joins TRBV9 and TRBJ2-1, with no clear D. This CDR3 spans 13 amino acids. The germline V and J ends were trimmed by 4 bases and 3 bases, with 8 bases remaining between them. The germline gives CDR1 SGDLS, CDR2 YYNGEE.

This chain links TRBV6-5 with TRBJ2-1; 10 bases agree with TRBD2. The V gene's germline CDR1 is MNHEY and CDR2 SVGAGI. This CDR3 comprises 14 residues. The ends lost 2 bases at V and 8 bases at J; junction bases unmatched: 3. The chain's CDR3 is CASSYAGTSDEQFF. CDR3 DNA: TGTGCCAGCAGTTACGCCGGGACTAGCGATGAGCAGTTCTTC.

The chain combines TRBV10-1 with TRBJ1-2; no clear D. Between the trimmed V and J ends, which lost 6 bases and 7 bases, there was a span of 15 bases. CDR1 is WNHNN, CDR2 SYGVQD, per germline (reference sequence). The CDR3 spans 13 residues. The CDR3 DNA reads as TGCGCCAGCAGCCCCGGGCCCTCGACTGGCTACACCTTC. Its protein product is CASSPGPSTGYTF.

The rearrangement links TRBV15 to TRBJ2-3, with D perhaps assigned TRBD1 or TRBD2 (5 bases each). This CDR3 has 15 residues. Germline assignment: CDR1 LNHNV and CDR2 YYDKDF (reference sequence). Trimming cost V 0 bases and J 4 bases, with 11 bases left between them. As DNA, the CDR3 is TGTGCCACCAGCAGAGATCCCGGGACGCCAGATACGCAGTATTTT. As protein: CATSRDPGTPDTQYF.

The J gene is TRBJ2-3, the V gene TRBV7-9, with TRBD2 as a possible D gene (6 bases). Looked up from germline, CDR1 is SEHNR and CDR2 is FQNEAQ (reference sequence). Deletions cut 11 bases from V and 2 bases from J, with 11 bases between. CDR3 length: 12 amino acids. The CDR3 bases are TGTGCCTCGGGACTGATCACAGATACGCAGTATTTT. Amino acids: CASGLITDTQYF.

The chain recombines TRBV3-1 (or the pseudogene TRBV3-2) with TRBJ1-5; D unresolved. The CDR3 runs to 15 residues. Germline V gene sequence: CDR1 LGHDT, CDR2 YNNKEL (reference sequence). Trimming pared 0 bases from V and 5 bases from J, leaving 11 bases between. The CDR3 nucleotides are TGTGCCAGCAGCCAAGACGCCACCGATCATCAGCCCCAGCATTTT. Amino acids: CASSQDATDHQPQHF.

This chain uses TRBV7-9 with TRBJ1-6; D possibly corresponds to TRBD1 (5 bases). Germline V gene sequence: CDR1 SEHNR, CDR2 FQNEAQ (reference sequence). With 1 base removed from V and 6 bases from J, the gap between germline ends came to 10 bases. The CDR3 is 15 residues long. CDR3 in DNA: TGTGCCAGCAGCTTAGGGGGCGGAGCTAATTCACCCCTCCACTTT. Translating it yields CASSLGGGANSPLHF.

The chain uses TRBV18 and TRBJ1-1; D remains ambiguous. V was trimmed by 3 bases and J by 10 bases, leaving 12 bases between them. Looked up from germline, CDR1 is KGHSH and CDR2 is LQKENI. The CDR3 has 12 amino acids. The CDR3 coding sequence is TGTGCCAGCTCACCGAGTAGGGAGCCAGCTTTCTTT. Translation gives CASSPSREPAFF. Based on the CDR3 plus reference TRBV18 and TRBJ1-1, the full variable domain is NAGVMQNPRHLVRRRGQEARLRCSPMKGHSHVYWYRQLPEEGLKFMVYLQKENIIDESGMPKERFSAEFPKEGPSILRIQQVVRGDSAAYFCASSPSREPAFFGQGTRLTVV.

The chain is built from TRBV5-6 and TRBJ2-3; D is unresolved. V dropped 0 bases and J dropped 1 base, with 12 bases sitting between them. Germline V gives CDR1 SGHDT, CDR2 YYEEEE. CDR3 length: 16 amino acids. The CDR3 is CASSLAGPRGTDTQYF. In DNA form, the CDR3 reads TGTGCCAGCAGCTTGGCCGGCCCCCGGGGCACAGATACGCAGTATTTT.